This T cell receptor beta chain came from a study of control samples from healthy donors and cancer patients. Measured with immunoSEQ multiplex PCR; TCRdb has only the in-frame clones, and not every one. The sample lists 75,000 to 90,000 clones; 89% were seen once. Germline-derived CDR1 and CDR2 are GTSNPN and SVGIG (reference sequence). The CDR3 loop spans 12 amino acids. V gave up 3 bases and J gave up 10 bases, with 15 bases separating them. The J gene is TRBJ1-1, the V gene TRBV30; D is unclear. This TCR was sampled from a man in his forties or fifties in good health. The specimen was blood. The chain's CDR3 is CAWSHSLGAAFF. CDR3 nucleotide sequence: TGTGCCTGGAGCCATTCTTTAGGTGCAGCTTTCTTT.